These 17 T cell receptor beta chains were all obtained from the same sample, sequenced in a study of technical replicates of blood from a handful of donors. Measured with immunoSEQ multiplex PCR; TCRdb has only the in-frame clones, and not every one. The sample records 45,000 to 60,000 clones, about 96% being singletons. The specimen was T cells isolated from PBMCs. Receptors were obtained from a human donor in good health.

The chain combines TRBV27 with TRBJ1-2; 8 bases match TRBD1. Germline CDR1 MNHEY, CDR2 SMNVEV (reference sequence). V trimming: 5 bases; J trimming: 3 bases; junction bases outside the gene matches: 8. The CDR3 length is 15 residues. The CDR3 region is CASSPYRGNYYGYTF. The CDR3 coding sequence is TGTGCCAGCAGTCCATACAGGGGGAATTACTATGGCTACACCTTC.

This rearrangement joins TRBV9 to TRBJ2-1, with 11 bases lining up with TRBD2. CDR1 and CDR2 (germline): SGDLS, YYNGEE. The CDR3 sequence is 15 residues long. J gave up 7 bases and V 7 bases, and 10 bases lay outside the gene matches. In DNA, the CDR3 is TGTGCCAGCCAAAATAGCGGGAGGGCCGGAAATGAGCAGTTCTTC. It specifies CASQNSGRAGNEQFF. The variable domain in full, with the rest retrieved from reference TRBV9 and TRBJ2-1, is DSGVTQTPKHLITATGQRVTLRCSPRSGDLSVYWYQQSLDQGLQFLIQYYNGEERAKGNILERFSAQQFPDLHSELNLSSLELGDSALYFCASQNSGRAGNEQFFGPGTRLTVL.

The J gene is TRBJ1-2, the V gene TRBV6-4; D is unclear. V shed 1 base and J shed 5 bases, with 8 bases lying between them. This CDR3 comprises 13 residues. Germline V lookup: CDR1 MRHNA, CDR2 SNTAGT. The CDR3 sequence: CASSDYPDYGYTF. The CDR3 region has the DNA TGTGCCAGCAGTGACTACCCAGATTATGGCTACACCTTC.

V gene TRBV5-1 combines with J gene TRBJ2-1; 7 nucleotides agree with TRBD1. Trimming removed 5 bases from V and 5 bases from J; junction bases left unmatched: 7. This CDR3 has 14 residues. Germline values: CDR1 SGHRS, CDR2 YFSETQ. CDR3 nucleotides: TGCGCCAGCAGTTACCCCGACAGGGACAATGAGCAGTTCTTC. Translating it yields CASSYPDRDNEQFF.

This clone was found once. V is TRBV5-4 and J is TRBJ2-1; TRBD2 aligns across 14 bases. This CDR3 comprises 15 residues. Germline V lookup: CDR1 SGHNT, CDR2 YYREEE (reference sequence). Trimming took 2 bases from V and 9 from J; bases not matched to a gene: 4. CDR3 bases: TGTGCCAGCAGCTTCGGGACTAGCGGGAGAAGTGAGCAGTTCTTC. As protein: CASSFGTSGRSEQFF.

The rearrangement links TRBV29-1 to TRBJ1-1, with 7 nucleotides matching TRBD1. Losses at the gene ends were 5 bases for V and 1 base for J; bases not matched to a gene: 4. Germline-derived CDR1 and CDR2 are SQVTM and ANQGSEA. This CDR3 is built from 13 residues. CDR3 in DNA: TGCAGCGTTCTGACAGGGACGAACACTGAAGCTTTCTTT. Its translation: CSVLTGTNTEAFF.

The J gene is TRBJ2-3, the V gene TRBV25-1; D gene uncertain. Germline V gives CDR1 MGHDK, CDR2 SYGVNS. V was trimmed by 8 bases and J by 2 bases, leaving 5 bases between them. The CDR3 contains 11 residues. The CDR3 loop is CASGVTDTQYF. CDR3 DNA sequence: TGTGCCAGCGGAGTCACAGATACGCAGTATTTT.

This chain joins TRBV5-1 and TRBJ2-7; TRBD2 aligns across 13 bases. Losses at the gene ends were 3 bases for V and 6 bases for J; bases not matched to a gene: 12. The CDR3 has 17 residues. Germline V CDR1 and CDR2: SGHRS, YFSETQ. As DNA, the CDR3 is TGCGCCAGCAGCTCCCGGACTAGCGGGAGTTTTCTTGGCGAGCAGTACTTC. Translating gives CASSSRTSGSFLGEQYF.

The chain has TRBV11-2 and TRBJ2-7; the D gene is possibly TRBD2 (6 bases). V was shortened by 5 bases and J by 3 bases, with 8 bases between the two germline ends. This CDR3 comprises 12 residues. Germline V gives CDR1 SGHAT, CDR2 FQNNGV. CDR3 coding DNA: TGTGCCAGCAGCCCCGGGGGCTACGAGCAGTACTTC. This gives the protein CASSPGGYEQYF.

The V and J genes are TRBV27 and TRBJ1-1, with a weak D call TRBD1 (6 bases). The germline V gene has CDR1 MNHEY and CDR2 SMNVEV (reference sequence). The CDR3 covers 14 residues. V gave up 3 bases and J gave up 11 bases, with 19 bases separating them. CDR3 sequence (DNA): TGTGCCAGCAGTTTCAGGGGCAGGTCTGTGAGGGCTTTCTTT. Protein: CASSFRGRSVRAFF.

The chain links TRBV6-1 to TRBJ2-1; a weak D match, TRBD2 (7 bases). V dropped 8 bases and J dropped 9 bases, with 23 bases sitting between them. The CDR3 is made up of 15 amino acids. Germline CDR1 MNHNS, CDR2 SASEGT. This CDR3 reads CASGGRGGGSGEQFF. Here the CDR3 DNA reads TGTGCCAGCGGGGGGCGGGGAGGGGGTTCGGGTGAGCAGTTCTTC.

This sequence joins TRBV19 and TRBJ1-1; D unclear. From germline, CDR1 is LNHDA and CDR2 SQIVND (reference sequence). With 1 base removed from V and 1 base from J, the gap between germline ends came to 13 bases. The CDR3 consists of 16 residues. The CDR3 DNA is TGTGCCAGTAGTATAGGGGCATGGGCTGAGAACACTGAAGCTTTCTTT. It codes for CASSIGAWAENTEAFF.

The chain employs TRBV6-5 and TRBJ2-7; D uncertain. CDR1 is MNHEY and CDR2 is SVGAGI in the germline V gene. This CDR3 has 11 amino acids. V lost 3 bases, J lost 5 bases, and 5 bases lay in between. The CDR3 bases are TGTGCCAGCAGTTATAGTCACGAGCAGTACTTC. Amino acids: CASSYSHEQYF.

The chain couples TRBV6-5 to TRBJ1-5, with 9 bases aligning to TRBD1. CDR3 size: 14 residues. Germline values: CDR1 MNHEY, CDR2 SVGAGI. The V and J ends lost 8 bases and 3 bases, in that order; junction bases with no gene match: 5. The CDR3 DNA sequence: TGTGCCAGCGGCGGGACAGGGCACAATCAGCCCCAGCATTTT. Protein sequence: CASGGTGHNQPQHF.

J is TRBJ2-7 and V is TRBV5-4, with 11 bases that match TRBD1. The germline CDR1 and CDR2 sequences are SGHNT and YYREEE (reference sequence). V lost 5 bases, J lost 3 bases, and 4 bases stayed unmatched. CDR3 length equals 14 residues. CDR3 nucleotide sequence: TGTGCCAGCAGGGCCGGGACAGGGGGCTACGAGCAGTACTTC. It codes for CASRAGTGGYEQYF.

The CDR3 bases are TGTGCCAGCAGCCAAACCGTGACCGGGACAAGAACCCCCTATGCCTATGGCTACACCTTC. This translates into CASSQTVTGTRTPYAYGYTF. The V gene is TRBV14, the J gene TRBJ1-2; D may be TRBD1 (6 bases). Trimming stripped 2 bases from V and 4 bases from J, with 29 bases between. In germline, CDR1 is SGHDN, CDR2 FVKESK. The length of the CDR3 is 20 residues.

A single count supports this clone. The chain recombines TRBV19 with TRBJ1-2; D unresolved. Germline V lookup: CDR1 LNHDA, CDR2 SQIVND (reference sequence). The CDR3 is made up of 15 amino acids. Trimming stripped 0 bases from V and 8 bases from J, with 16 bases between. CDR3: CASSIDQEITSGYTF. CDR3 coding DNA: TGTGCCAGTAGTATAGATCAAGAAATAACTAGCGGCTACACCTTC.